The following is a T cell receptor beta chain sequence with its context. The repertoire was sequenced with immunoSEQ multiplex PCR; TCRdb's copy has only in-frame clones and lacks some. This sample has some 160,000 clones, with about 89% found just once. The V gene end was trimmed by 8 bases and the J gene end by 4 bases; junction bases not matched to a gene: 10. Germline CDR1 and CDR2: MNHNY and SVGAGI (reference sequence). This CDR3 has 15 residues. The data derive from a study of control samples from healthy donors and cancer patients. Sequenced input: blood. The sequence was obtained from a man younger than 40 in good health. This chain links TRBV6-6 with TRBJ2-7; 11 bases map to TRBD1. CDR3 bases: TGTGCCAGCGGTTTAGGACAGGGGGCTATGTACGAGCAGTACTTC. This sequence encodes CASGLGQGAMYEQYF.